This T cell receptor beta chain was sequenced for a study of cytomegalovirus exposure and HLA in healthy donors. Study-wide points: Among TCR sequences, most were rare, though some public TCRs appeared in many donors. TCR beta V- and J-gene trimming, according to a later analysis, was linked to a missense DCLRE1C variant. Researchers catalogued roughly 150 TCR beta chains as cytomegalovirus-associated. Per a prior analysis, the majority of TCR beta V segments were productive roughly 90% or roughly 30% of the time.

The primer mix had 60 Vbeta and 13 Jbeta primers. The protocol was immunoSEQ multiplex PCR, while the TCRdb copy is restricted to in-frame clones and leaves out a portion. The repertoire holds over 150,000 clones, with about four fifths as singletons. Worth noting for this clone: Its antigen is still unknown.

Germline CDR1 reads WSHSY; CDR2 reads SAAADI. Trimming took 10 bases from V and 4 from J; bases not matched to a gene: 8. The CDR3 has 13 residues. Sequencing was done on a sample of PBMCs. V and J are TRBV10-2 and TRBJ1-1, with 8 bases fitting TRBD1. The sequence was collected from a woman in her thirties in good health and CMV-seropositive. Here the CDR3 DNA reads TGCGCCAACAGACCCGACAGGGGCACTGAAGCTTTCTTT. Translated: CANRPDRGTEAFF.